What follows are 27 T cell receptor beta chains derived from one specimen sequenced in a study of CD8+ T cells in alopecia areata. Researchers sorted pooled cutaneous lymph node cells on the basis of CD4, CD8alpha, NKG2D, NKG2ACE and other markers. Sequencing used cDNA as its template, made by extracting RNA and reverse transcribing it. Method: immunoSEQ multiplex PCR; TCRdb's copy keeps in-frame clones and lacks some. Sampling found 250,000 or so clones, none seen once. Sequenced input: CD4+ T cells sorted from a lymph node. All receptors derive from a C3H/HeJ mouse with alopecia areata. MHC haplotype: H2-k.

This clone appeared a few times. Here the gene names and germline are mouse. The read comes to an end 4 residues before the CDR3 does, leaving the germline J gene to fill in the end. The V call is TRBV1, the J call TRBJ2-5, with a tentative D call TRBD2 (5 bases). The V gene's germline CDR1 is NSQYPW and CDR2 LRSPGD (reference sequence). V shed 3 bases and J shed 2 bases, with 9 bases lying between them. The CDR3 totals 14 residues. This CDR3 reads CTCSALGPQDTQYF. The CDR3 DNA, read in part, is TGCACCTGCAGTGCTCTGGGCCCCCAAGAC.

A note on this clone: Mouse names are used for the genes. The read is 4 residues too short to cover the CDR3 end, so that end is filled in from the germline J gene. The chain has TRBV1 and TRBJ2-5; the match to TRBD1 covers 8 bases. The CDR3 runs 13 residues. Germline V lookup: CDR1 NSQYPW, CDR2 LRSPGD (reference sequence). CDR3 in amino acids: CTCSAGQEDTQYF. The DNA read from the CDR3 is TGCACCTGCAGTGCGGGACAGGAAGAC. Combining the CDR3 with reference TRBV1 and TRBJ2-5 gives the whole variable domain VTLLEQNPRWRLVPRGQAVNLRCILKNSQYPWMSWYQQDLQKQLQWLFTLRSPGDKEVKSLPGADYLATRVTDTELRLQVANMSQGRTLYCTCSAGQEDTQYFGPGTRLLVL.

In this sample, this clone turned up a few times. These gene names are mouse names. Coverage ceases 3 residues before the CDR3 finishes, and the germline J gene fills in the end. The genes are TRBV2 and TRBJ1-6, with TRBD1 as a possible D gene (6 bases). Being an ORF, TRBJ1-6 has a function that is uncertain. The V and J ends lost 1 base and 5 bases respectively, with 12 bases between them. Germline V gives CDR1 LGHNA, CDR2 YSYQKL. The CDR3 is made up of 16 amino acids. CDR3 in amino acids: CASSQGGAPDNSPLYF. The CDR3 DNA, read in part, is TGTGCCAGCAGCCAAGGGGGGGCGCCTGATAATTCGCCC.

In the case of this clone: Any gene name here is a mouse gene name. The CDR3 end is not reached by the read, which stops 4 residues before it; the germline J gene fills it in. Different DNA sequences within this sample yield the same CDR3. V is TRBV19 and J is TRBJ2-5, with a tentative D call TRBD2 (6 bases). The CDR3 has 13 residues. CDR1 and CDR2 (germline): FNHDT, SITEND (reference sequence). CDR3 sequence: CASSIVGEDTQYF. The sequenced CDR3 bases are TGTGCCAGCAGTATAGTGGGGGAAGAC.

As for this clone: Mouse names are used for the genes. The read ends 4 residues shy of where the CDR3 ends; the end is completed using the germline J gene. Other DNA sequences of this sample code for an identical CDR3. The V gene is TRBV1, the J gene TRBJ2-1, with 8 bases that match TRBD2. The germline V gene encodes CDR1 NSQYPW and CDR2 LRSPGD (reference sequence). The CDR3 is made up of 14 amino acids. CDR3 region: CTCSAEGGGAEQFF. The sequenced part of the CDR3 DNA is TGCACCTGCAGTGCAGAGGGGGGGGGCGCT.

Worth noting for this clone: Any gene name here is a mouse gene name. The CDR3 end lies 4 residues beyond the end of the read and is filled in from the germline J gene. The rearrangement joins TRBV3 to TRBJ2-1, with 8 bases identical to TRBD2. This CDR3 region has 16 residues. Germline CDR1 SNHLY, CDR2 FYNGKV (reference sequence). V shed 5 bases, J shed 1 base, and the junction held 7 bases outside the gene matches. CDR3 loop: CASSQGWGENYAEQFF. CDR3 bases read: TGTGCCAGCAGCCAGGGCTGGGGGGAAAACTATGCT.

This clone occurred a few times. Each gene name is a mouse one. The observed sequence ends 4 residues before the CDR3 terminus, with the missing tail filled in from the germline J gene. The chain couples TRBV19 to TRBJ1-1, with 7 positions matching TRBD1. CDR1 is FNHDT and CDR2 is SITEND in the germline V gene (reference sequence). Losses at the gene ends were 2 bases for V and 4 bases for J; bases not matched to a gene: 5. The CDR3 extends over 14 amino acids. The DNA read from the CDR3 is TGTGCCAGCAGTATGAGGGGGCTGAGCACA. Its translation is CASSMRGLST. The complete CDR3 protein is CASSMRGLSTEVFF.

Comment on this clone: These gene names are mouse names. The read stops 4 residues short of the end of the CDR3; the missing end is completed from the germline J gene. This chain joins TRBV1 and TRBJ2-3; TRBD2 matches 14 bases. J gave up 2 bases and V 5 bases, and 3 bases lay outside the gene matches. The CDR3 sequence is 16 residues long. Germline V gene lookup returns CDR1 NSQYPW and CDR2 LRSPGD (reference sequence). This CDR3 is CTCSTGTGGAAETLYF. The sequenced part of the CDR3 DNA is TGCACCTGCAGTACCGGGACTGGGGGGGCTGCAGAA.

This clone was observed a handful of times. The germline gene is not matched at one end of the junction; a read error may be the cause. Each gene name is a mouse one. The read terminates 4 residues ahead of where the CDR3 ends, so the germline J gene completes it. The chain links TRBV19 to TRBJ2-7, with D possibly matching TRBD1 (6 bases). This CDR3 has 14 amino acids. CDR1 is FNHDT, CDR2 SITEND, per germline (reference sequence). The CDR3 bases that were read are TGTGCCGGCAGTATCGAGGGGGACTCCTAT. This encodes CAGSIEGDSY. The CDR3 as a whole reads CAGSIEGDSYEQYF.

This clone showed up just a few times. The gene symbols are mouse symbols. The read is 3 residues too short to cover the CDR3 end, so that end is filled in from the germline J gene. The chain is built from TRBV19 and TRBJ1-6; no clear D gene. TRBJ1-6 is noted as an ORF with a role that remains uncertain. The ends were cut back, 3 bases at V and 3 bases at J, with 1 base in the middle. This CDR3 is built from 12 residues. Per germline, CDR1 FNHDT and CDR2 SITEND (reference sequence). The CDR3: CASSSYNSPLYF. The covered CDR3 bases are TGTGCCAGCAGTAGCTATAATTCGCCC.

Only a few counts were recorded for this clone. The gene symbols are mouse symbols. From the germline J gene comes the end of the CDR3, since the read stops 4 residues before it. Within the sample, other DNA sequences also encode this same CDR3. This chain connects TRBV19 to TRBJ2-5, with 7 bases aligning to TRBD1. There are 12 residues in the CDR3. Germline V gene data show CDR1 as FNHDT and CDR2 as SITEND (reference sequence). The CDR3 DNA, read in part, is TGTGCCAGCAGTATCAGGGGGGAC. Its protein product is CASSIRGD. The entire CDR3 is CASSIRGDTQYF.

This clone was seen more than once but under ten times. Mouse germline and gene names are used. The CDR3 extends 4 residues past the end of the read, so its final part is completed from the germline J gene. V gene TRBV14 combines with J gene TRBJ2-5; 8 bases line up with TRBD2. The germline gives CDR1 SGHDT, CDR2 FRDEAV. The CDR3 contains 13 residues. Here the CDR3 reads CASSWGLEDTQYF. The part of the CDR3 DNA that was read is TGTGCCAGCAGTTGGGGACTGGAAGAC.

This clone was recorded a few times. Here the gene names and germline are mouse. The CDR3 end lies 4 residues beyond the end of the read and is filled in from the germline J gene. This sequence joins TRBV1 and TRBJ2-7, with D tentatively TRBD1 (6 bases). Trimming removed 1 base from V and 1 base from J, with 8 bases in between. Germline loops: CDR1 NSQYPW, CDR2 LRSPGD (reference sequence). This CDR3 has 14 amino acids. This CDR3 reads CTCSAVRGSYEQYF. The CDR3 bases that were read are TGCACCTGCAGTGCAGTCAGGGGATCCTAT.

This clone has only a few counts. The genes are named according to mouse. The CDR3 goes on 3 residues after the read ends, and that part is filled in from the germline J gene. This sequence joins TRBV4 and TRBJ1-6; D perhaps matches TRBD1 (5 bases). TRBJ1-6 counts as an open reading frame of uncertain function. The CDR3 has 14 residues. V lost 5 bases to trimming and J lost 4 bases, with 9 bases between them. Germline loops: CDR1 LGHDT, CDR2 YNNKQL (reference sequence). The CDR3 sequence is CASSPGQYNSPLYF. Partial CDR3 DNA: TGTGCCAGCAGCCCTGGACAATATAATTCGCCC.

This clone was seen a few times. The genes and germline here are from mouse. The read finishes 4 residues shy of the CDR3 end, and the germline J gene is used to complete it. The rearrangement links TRBV1 to TRBJ2-4; 8 bases align to TRBD2. CDR3 length: 16 amino acids. Trimming took 0 bases from V and 2 from J; bases not matched to a gene: 4. CDR1 is NSQYPW, CDR2 LRSPGD, per germline (reference sequence). CDR3 sequence reads: CTCSADRGGAQNTLYF. The part of the CDR3 DNA that was read is TGCACCTGCAGTGCAGATCGCGGGGGGGCTCAAAAC. Full variable domain (outside the CDR3, taken from reference TRBV1 and TRBJ2-4): VTLLEQNPRWRLVPRGQAVNLRCILKNSQYPWMSWYQQDLQKQLQWLFTLRSPGDKEVKSLPGADYLATRVTDTELRLQVANMSQGRTLYCTCSADRGGAQNTLYFGAGTRLSVL.

Regarding this clone: Gene names follow the mouse nomenclature. The read ends 4 residues shy of where the CDR3 ends; the end is completed using the germline J gene. This chain joins TRBV5 and TRBJ2-5, with 10 bases matching TRBD2. CDR3 length: 16 residues. Germline lookup yields CDR1 LGHNA and CDR2 YNLKQL (reference sequence). The CDR3 sequence: CASSQDELGGRDTQYF. The DNA read from the CDR3 is TGTGCCAGCAGCCAAGATGAGCTGGGGGGGCGTGAC.

This clone was detected only a few times. Any gene name here is a mouse gene name. The read ends 4 residues before the CDR3 terminus; that terminus is restored from the germline J gene. This sample also contains other DNA sequences that code for the same CDR3. V gene TRBV1 combines with J gene TRBJ2-3; TRBD2 matches at 8 bases. Germline CDR1 NSQYPW, CDR2 LRSPGD (reference sequence). V was pared by 1 base and J by 0 bases, with 3 bases of the junction left unmatched. The CDR3 sequence is 16 residues long. The part of the CDR3 DNA that was read is TGCACCTGCAGTGCAGCCGGGGGGGCTAGTGCAGAA. Its protein is CTCSAAGGASAE. The CDR3 in full is CTCSAAGGASAETLYF. The variable domain in full, completed from reference TRBV1 and TRBJ2-3, reads VTLLEQNPRWRLVPRGQAVNLRCILKNSQYPWMSWYQQDLQKQLQWLFTLRSPGDKEVKSLPGADYLATRVTDTELRLQVANMSQGRTLYCTCSAAGGASAETLYFGSGTRLTVL.

This clone has more than one count but fewer than ten. Mouse gene names apply. The sequence runs out 4 residues before the end of the CDR3; the remainder is reconstructed from the germline J gene. The rearrangement links TRBV14 to TRBJ2-7; D is possibly TRBD1 (6 bases). The CDR3 has 13 residues. Germline lookup yields CDR1 SGHDT and CDR2 FRDEAV. Here the CDR3 reads CASSFGQIYEQYF. Partial CDR3 DNA: TGTGCCAGCAGTTTCGGACAGATATAT.

In its sample, this clone was seen a few times. Mouse gene names and germline throughout. The CDR3 extends 4 residues past the end of the read, so its final part is completed from the germline J gene. Within the sample, other DNA sequences also encode this same CDR3. The rearrangement links TRBV19 to TRBJ2-7; 11 bases agree with TRBD2. Per the germline V gene, CDR1 is FNHDT and CDR2 is SITEND (reference sequence). The CDR3 sequence is 14 residues long. CDR3 sequence: CASSKTGGVYEQYF. The sequenced CDR3 bases are TGTGCCAGCAGCAAGACTGGGGGGGTGTAT.

A word on this clone: Mouse gene names apply. Read data end 4 residues before the CDR3 end; the end is taken from the germline J gene. The chain carries TRBV19 and TRBJ2-5; TRBD1 aligns across 7 bases. CDR1 and CDR2 (germline): FNHDT, SITEND (reference sequence). The CDR3 runs to 15 residues. CDR3 protein: CASSSPSGTVDTQYF. CDR3 bases read: TGTGCCAGCAGTTCTCCTTCCGGGACAGTAGAC.

A note on this clone: Germline and genes: mouse. The read terminates 4 residues before the CDR3 end, so the remaining end is supplied by the germline J gene. The rearrangement joins TRBV19 to TRBJ2-2; TRBD2 aligns across 8 bases. The junction had 1 base not matched to a gene; V was cut back by 3 bases and J by 3 bases. This CDR3 has 14 amino acids. Germline values: CDR1 FNHDT, CDR2 SITEND (reference sequence). The CDR3 region is CASSKLGDTGQLYF. Incomplete CDR3 DNA: TGTGCCAGCAGTAAACTGGGGGACACCGGG.

With regard to this clone: The gene names here belong to mouse. The read ends 4 residues shy of where the CDR3 ends; the end is completed using the germline J gene. The same CDR3 is also encoded by other DNA sequences in this sample. This chain connects TRBV13-2 to TRBJ2-2; D is perhaps TRBD2 (5 bases). The ends were cut back, 1 base at V and 0 bases at J, with 7 bases in the middle. Germline V gene data show CDR1 as NNHNN and CDR2 as SYGAGS (reference sequence). The CDR3 has 15 amino acids. The CDR3 reads CASGDLGSNTGQLYF. The CDR3 bases that were read are TGTGCCAGCGGTGATTTGGGGTCAAACACCGGG.

The table lists this clone with a few counts. All gene names here are mouse names. The read ends 3 residues shy of where the CDR3 ends; the end is completed using the germline J gene. This chain joins TRBV13-1 and TRBJ1-6; unclear D gene. Being an ORF, TRBJ1-6 has a function that is uncertain. The V and J ends lost 3 bases and 5 bases respectively, with 6 bases between them. CDR3 length equals 13 residues. Germline-derived CDR1 and CDR2 are NSHNY and SYGAGN. The sequenced CDR3 bases are TGTGCCAGCAGTGTGCAGGATAATTCGCCC. Translated, it gives CASSVQDNSP. The complete CDR3 sequence is CASSVQDNSPLYF.

Concerning this clone itself: Genes and germline come from the mouse. The DNA ends 4 residues before the CDR3 does, and the rest of the CDR3 is filled in from the germline J gene. The chain is built from TRBV31 and TRBJ1-1; a weak D match, TRBD1 (5 bases). CDR3 length: 12 amino acids. The germline CDR1 and CDR2 sequences are GKSSPN and SITVG. CDR3 bases read: TGTGCCTGGAGTCTAGTGCAGGGA. Its translation is CAWSLVQG. The entire CDR3 protein reads CAWSLVQGEVFF.

As regards this clone: Genes and germline are mouse. Other DNA sequences in the same sample also yield this CDR3. CDR3 protein: CASSPGTGNTLYF. The DNA read from the CDR3 is TGTGCCAGCAGTCCCGGGACAGGAAAC. The chain uses TRBV13-3 and TRBJ2-4, with 8 bases identical to TRBD1. The observed sequence ends 4 residues before the CDR3 terminus, with the missing tail filled in from the germline J gene. CDR1 and CDR2 (germline): NNHDY, SYVADS. The CDR3 runs 13 residues.

On this clone itself: Gene names follow the mouse nomenclature. The read stops 4 residues short of the end of the CDR3; the missing end is completed from the germline J gene. The chain recombines TRBV13-1 with TRBJ2-1; D not resolved. The germline V gene encodes CDR1 NSHNY and CDR2 SYGAGN. Trimming left V 1 base short and J 2 bases short, with 4 bases between. The CDR3 contains 13 residues. CDR3 bases read: TGTGCCAGCAGTGATAGGGACTATGCT. As protein: CASSDRDYA. The full CDR3 sequence reads CASSDRDYAEQFF.

This clone appeared a few times. Gene labels here are mouse ones. Read data end 4 residues before the CDR3 end; the end is taken from the germline J gene. The V and J genes are TRBV13-1 and TRBJ2-3; possible D gene TRBD1, 6 bases. The germline V and J ends were trimmed by 0 bases and 2 bases, with 7 bases remaining between them. The CDR3 runs 14 residues. Germline V gene data show CDR1 as NSHNY and CDR2 as SYGAGN. The CDR3 bases that were read are TGTGCCAGCAGTGATGGACAGGTTGCAGAA. The encoded protein is CASSDGQVAE. The whole CDR3 sequence is CASSDGQVAETLYF.